These 22 T cell receptor beta chains came from one sample sequenced in a study of cytomegalovirus exposure and HLA in healthy donors. The PCR contained 60 Vbeta and 13 Jbeta primers. Clones were sequenced by immunoSEQ multiplex PCR, and TCRdb holds only the in-frame ones, with some missing. The table lists 95,000 to 110,000 clones, 10% of them singletons. Input material: PBMCs. The receptor set was obtained from a man between 40 and 49 years old in good health and CMV-seropositive.

This clone appeared once. The rearrangement joins TRBV6-5 to TRBJ1-6, with D tentatively TRBD1 (6 bases). In germline, CDR1 is MNHEY, CDR2 SVGAGI. CDR3 length equals 15 residues. V was cut by 4 bases and J by 8 bases, with 15 bases left in between. The CDR3 reads CASSSGQKTYSPLHF. The CDR3 DNA reads as TGTGCCAGCAGTTCCGGACAGAAGACCTATTCACCCCTCCACTTT.

The gene calls are TRBV7-3 and TRBJ2-2; 9 nucleotides align to TRBD2. Germline V gives CDR1 SGHTA, CDR2 FQGTGA. The CDR3 covers 16 residues. Unmatched junction bases numbered 3, after V lost 0 bases and J lost 4 bases. Here the CDR3 DNA reads TGTGCCAGCAGCTTAACAGGCGGGAGGGCCACCGGGGAGCTGTTTTTT. Protein product: CASSLTGGRATGELFF.

This clone was counted between two and nine times. This chain connects TRBV5-6 to TRBJ2-1, with 15 bases matching TRBD2. This CDR3 is built from 15 residues. V dropped 4 bases and J dropped 8; count of bases not matched to a gene: 4. The germline V gene encodes CDR1 SGHDT and CDR2 YYEEEE. The CDR3 DNA sequence: TGTGCCAGCAGCCTGGGACTAGCGGGAGGATATGAGCAGTTCTTC. As protein: CASSLGLAGGYEQFF.

The chain combines TRBV9 with TRBJ2-1, with TRBD2 matching 8 bases. With 7 bases clipped from V and 4 bases from J, the junction kept 16 bases outside the gene matches. Germline CDR1 and CDR2: SGDLS and YYNGEE. The CDR3 covers 17 residues. This chain's CDR3 is CASGIPSGLGPYNEQFF. CDR3 coding DNA: TGTGCCAGCGGAATTCCGTCGGGACTAGGGCCTTACAATGAGCAGTTCTTC.

V gene TRBV15 combines with J gene TRBJ1-2; D unresolved. The CDR3 is 14 residues long. V lost 1 base, J lost 7 bases, and 13 bases lay in between. CDR1 is LNHNV and CDR2 is YYDKDF in the germline V gene (reference sequence). The CDR3 sequence: CATSRVSGLVGYTF. The CDR3 DNA is TGTGCCACCAGCAGAGTTTCAGGATTGGTTGGCTACACCTTC. Looking up the rest from reference TRBV15 and TRBJ1-2 gives the full variable domain: DAMVIQNPRYQVTQFGKPVTLSCSQTLNHNVMYWYQQKSSQAPKLLFHYYDKDFNNEADTPDNFQSRRPNTSFCFLDIRSPGLGDTAMYLCATSRVSGLVGYTFGSGTRLTVV.

This clone was detected a few times. The chain uses TRBV27 and TRBJ2-5; TRBD2 aligns across 9 bases. The CDR3 runs 14 residues. Looked up from germline, CDR1 is MNHEY and CDR2 is SMNVEV (reference sequence). Trimming took 3 bases from V and 5 from J; bases not matched to a gene: 4. The CDR3 bases are TGTGCCAGCAGTTTTAGCGGGAGTGGGGAGACCCAGTACTTC. It specifies CASSFSGSGETQYF.

This clone was picked up a small number of times. This chain uses TRBV5-1 with TRBJ2-1; TRBD1 is a possible D gene (5 bases). This CDR3 has 14 residues. Germline assignment: CDR1 SGHRS and CDR2 YFSETQ. Trimming removed 0 bases from V and 7 bases from J, with 11 bases in between. The CDR3 loop is CASSLDRPKNEQFF. The DNA of the CDR3 is TGCGCCAGCAGCTTGGACAGGCCTAAGAATGAGCAGTTCTTC.

This chain links TRBV5-4 with TRBJ1-4; D is ambiguous. Germline V gene data show CDR1 as SGHNT and CDR2 as YYREEE (reference sequence). Deletions cut 4 bases from V and 0 bases from J, with 10 bases between. The CDR3 has 15 residues. CDR3 in amino acids: CASSLGGSTNEKLFF. CDR3 DNA sequence: TGTGCCAGCAGCCTAGGAGGCTCAACTAATGAAAAACTGTTTTTT. Looking up the rest from reference TRBV5-4 and TRBJ1-4 gives the full variable domain: ETGVTQSPTHLIKTRGQQVTLRCSSQSGHNTVSWYQQALGQGPQFIFQYYREEENGRGNFPPRFSGLQFPNYSSELNVNALELDDSALYLCASSLGGSTNEKLFFGSGTQLSVL.

The sample holds a few counts of this clone. A junction boundary mismatches the germline segment, possibly from a read error. The V and J genes are TRBV28 and TRBJ2-3, with D perhaps TRBD1 (6 bases). The germline gives CDR1 MDHEN, CDR2 SYDVKM. The CDR3 runs 11 residues. CDR3 residues: CASSLRGTQDF. Written as DNA, the CDR3 is TGTGCCAGCAGTTTGAGGGGGACCCAGGATTTT.

This clone was seen a few times. The chain joins TRBV7-9 to TRBJ1-2; 8 bases fit TRBD1. CDR3 length equals 15 residues. With 1 base clipped from V and 5 bases from J, the junction kept 6 bases outside the gene matches. The germline V gene has CDR1 SEHNR and CDR2 FQNEAQ (reference sequence). CDR3 residues: CASSLGGGQVYGYTF. Written as DNA, the CDR3 is TGTGCCAGCAGCTTAGGGGGGGGACAGGTATATGGCTACACCTTC.

The V gene is TRBV7-9, the J gene TRBJ2-5; unclear D gene. The germline V and J ends were trimmed by 5 bases and 4 bases, with 14 bases remaining between them. The CDR3 is 14 amino acids. CDR1 and CDR2 from the germline V gene are SEHNR and FQNEAQ (reference sequence). CDR3 loop: CASSPSYSGETQYF. CDR3 coding DNA: TGTGCCAGCAGCCCCTCCTACTCGGGAGAGACCCAGTACTTC.

This clone was observed a handful of times. The V and J genes are TRBV7-9 and TRBJ2-3, with D possibly TRBD2 on 6 matching bases. The CDR3 spans 15 residues. Germline loops: CDR1 SEHNR, CDR2 FQNEAQ (reference sequence). V was shortened by 3 bases and J by 4 bases, with 14 bases between the two germline ends. The CDR3 nucleotides read TGTGCCAGCAGCTTTCTACGGGAGTTCCCAGATACGCAGTATTTT. Amino acids: CASSFLREFPDTQYF.

About this clone itself: An end of the junction differs from the germline gene, which may be a read error. The CDR3 DNA reads as TGCGTCAGCAGCTTGATCGCAGGCGGGGGCGCCGCCTCTGGGGCCAACGTCCTGACTTTC. Translating gives CVSSLIAGGGAASGANVLTF. The rearrangement joins TRBV5-1 to TRBJ2-6; possibly TRBD2 for D (7 bases). Germline V CDR1 and CDR2: SGHRS, YFSETQ. The CDR3 runs to 20 residues.

DNA of the CDR3: TGTGCCAGGGGAAGTAGGACAGGACAAGAGACCCAGTACTTC. Protein: CARGSRTGQETQYF. This chain uses TRBV27 with TRBJ2-5, with 7 bases aligning to TRBD1. This CDR3 is built from 14 residues. V trimming: 9 bases; J trimming: 2 bases; junction bases outside the gene matches: 9. CDR1 is MNHEY and CDR2 is SMNVEV in the germline V gene (reference sequence).

J is TRBJ2-1 and V is TRBV5-1; TRBD2 aligns across 7 bases. The CDR3 runs to 17 residues. The V gene end was trimmed by 3 bases and the J gene end by 5 bases; junction bases not matched to a gene: 14. Germline V gene data show CDR1 as SGHRS and CDR2 as YFSETQ. In DNA, the CDR3 is TGCGCCAGCAGCTCTTACCCCAGGGAGGGTTGGAACAATGAGCAGTTCTTC. Translating gives CASSSYPREGWNNEQFF.

Only a few counts were recorded for this clone. The chain is built from TRBV19 and TRBJ2-3, with 8 bases fitting TRBD2. The ends lost 10 bases at V and 2 bases at J; junction bases unmatched: 8. The CDR3 length is 14 residues. Germline CDR1 LNHDA, CDR2 SQIVND (reference sequence). CDR3 DNA sequence: TGTGCCACTAGCCGGCGGGAGGCCACAGATACGCAGTATTTT. This gives the protein CATSRREATDTQYF.

J is TRBJ1-1 and V is TRBV2, with a weak D call TRBD1 (6 bases). CDR1 is SNHLY, CDR2 FYNNEI, per germline. V shed 6 bases and J shed 2 bases, with 10 bases lying between them. The CDR3 is 13 amino acids. The CDR3 DNA reads TGTGCCAGCAGGGACAGACGTAACACTGAAGCTTTCTTT. Translation gives CASRDRRNTEAFF.

This clone was counted a few times. The chain uses TRBV5-1 and TRBJ2-7; 9 bases match TRBD1. The CDR3 totals 15 residues. With V trimmed by 3 bases and J by 4 bases, 8 bases remained unmatched. CDR1 and CDR2 (germline): SGHRS, YFSETQ. The CDR3: CASSSALTGGYEQYF. The CDR3 DNA follows: TGCGCCAGCAGCTCGGCTTTGACAGGGGGTTACGAGCAGTACTTC.

This clone was seen more than once but under ten times. The chain employs TRBV5-5 and TRBJ2-1; 10 bases match TRBD2. Germline V gene data show CDR1 as SGHKS and CDR2 as YYEKEE (reference sequence). The CDR3 has 14 residues. V gave up 4 bases and J gave up 7 bases; unmatched junction bases: 5. DNA of the CDR3: TGTGCCAGCAGCATAGGACTAGCGGCTAATGAGCAGTTCTTC. This codes for CASSIGLAANEQFF.

The V and J genes are TRBV2 and TRBJ2-1, with 9 bases that match TRBD2. With 6 bases clipped from V and 8 bases from J, the junction kept 14 bases outside the gene matches. CDR3 length: 16 amino acids. Germline V gives CDR1 SNHLY, CDR2 FYNNEI. CDR3 DNA sequence: TGTGCCAGCAGAGTTAGCGGGAGACCTCCCTCCGATGAGCAGTTCTTC. Translation gives CASRVSGRPPSDEQFF. The whole variable domain, remainder taken from reference TRBV2 and TRBJ2-1, is EPEVTQTPSHQVTQMGQEVILRCVPISNHLYFYWYRQILGQKVEFLVSFYNNEISEKSEIFDDQFSVERPDGSNFTLKIRSTKLEDSAMYFCASRVSGRPPSDEQFFGPGTRLTVL.

The V and J genes are TRBV6-6 and TRBJ1-1, with D unclear. The CDR3 spans 16 residues. V dropped 5 bases and J dropped 10 bases, with 26 bases sitting between them. The germline V gene encodes CDR1 MNHNY and CDR2 SVGAGI (reference sequence). The CDR3 region has the DNA TGTGCCAGCAGTACCGGGAGTTTCACCTCTGTCCTGTCAGCTTTCTTT. It translates to CASSTGSFTSVLSAFF.

The table lists this clone with a few counts. This chain connects TRBV28 to TRBJ2-7; the D gene is possibly TRBD1 (5 bases). CDR3 length: 13 amino acids. Germline assignment: CDR1 MDHEN and CDR2 SYDVKM. The V end was cut by 7 bases, the J end by 0 bases, with 10 bases between. The CDR3 DNA is TGTGCCAGCACTTCACAGGACTCCTACGAGCAGTACTTC. This sequence encodes CASTSQDSYEQYF. The full variable domain, in which reference TRBV28 and TRBJ2-7 provide the parts outside the CDR3, is DVKVTQSSRYLVKRTGEKVFLECVQDMDHENMFWYRQDPGLGLRLIYFSYDVKMKEKGDIPEGYSVSREKKERFSLILESASTNQTSMYLCASTSQDSYEQYFGPGTRLTVT.